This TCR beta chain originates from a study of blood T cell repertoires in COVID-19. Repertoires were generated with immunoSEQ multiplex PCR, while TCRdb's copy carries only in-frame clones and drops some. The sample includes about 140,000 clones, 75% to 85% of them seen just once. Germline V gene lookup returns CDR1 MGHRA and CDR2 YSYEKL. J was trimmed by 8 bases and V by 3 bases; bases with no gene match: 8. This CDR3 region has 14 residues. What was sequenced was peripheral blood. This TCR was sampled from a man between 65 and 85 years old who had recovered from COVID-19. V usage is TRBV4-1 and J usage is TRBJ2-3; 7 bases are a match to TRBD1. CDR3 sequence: CASSQDRTEVTQYF. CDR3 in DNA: TGCGCCAGCAGCCAGGACAGGACAGAGGTTACGCAGTATTTT.